A single sample gave rise to the 18 T cell receptor beta chains below, sequenced in a study of beta chain features in type 1 diabetes. Overall study findings and caveats: Across all four CD4+ subsets, people with type 1 diabetes showed modestly shorter TCRB CDR3s.

Since all of the isolated RNA was reverse transcribed, expressed TCRB transcripts were what got sequenced. Using immunoSEQ multiplex PCR, the repertoire was profiled, and TCRdb retains in-frame clones only, with some absent. The sample holds approximately 250,000 clones; roughly a tenth are singletons and the top ten take over 0.015%. These receptors' targets are unknown. The sample was naive CD4+ T cells from blood. Source of these receptors: a man under 40 with type 1 diabetes.

This chain links TRBV7-2 with TRBJ2-1, with 9 bases that match TRBD1. The CDR3 length is 15 residues. Germline CDR1 and CDR2: SGHTA and FQGNSA. Losses at the gene ends were 4 bases for V and 10 bases for J; bases not matched to a gene: 11. The chain's CDR3 is CASSSTGGGTLEQFF. CDR3 DNA: TGTGCCAGCAGCTCCACAGGGGGCGGGACCCTAGAGCAGTTCTTC.

In its sample, this clone was seen a few times. The V call is TRBV5-1, the J call TRBJ1-4, with D unresolved. CDR1 and CDR2 from the germline V gene are SGHRS and YFSETQ. The CDR3 runs to 14 residues. The V and J ends lost 0 bases and 5 bases respectively, with 8 bases between them. The DNA for the CDR3 is TGCGCCAGCAGCTTGGACCCCAGGAATGAAAAACTGTTTTTT. Translating it yields CASSLDPRNEKLFF.

This clone has only a few counts. The chain links TRBV28 to TRBJ2-7, with TRBD1 as a possible D gene (6 bases). The CDR3 length is 12 residues. Per the germline V gene, CDR1 is MDHEN and CDR2 is SYDVKM. V lost 7 bases and J lost 3, with 10 bases in between. The CDR3, as DNA: TGTGCCAGCACCCCGGACAGCTACGAGCAGTACTTC. Protein: CASTPDSYEQYF. The full variable domain, its missing parts supplied by reference TRBV28 and TRBJ2-7, is DVKVTQSSRYLVKRTGEKVFLECVQDMDHENMFWYRQDPGLGLRLIYFSYDVKMKEKGDIPEGYSVSREKKERFSLILESASTNQTSMYLCASTPDSYEQYFGPGTRLTVT.

This clone was observed a few times. The chain uses TRBV30 and TRBJ1-5, with D unresolved. V shed 0 bases and J shed 6 bases, with 3 bases lying between them. From germline, CDR1 is GTSNPN and CDR2 SVGIG (reference sequence). CDR3 length: 11 amino acids. CDR3 sequence reads: CAWSVGQPQHF. CDR3 sequence (DNA): TGTGCCTGGAGTGTCGGTCAGCCCCAGCATTTT.

This clone appeared a few times. The J gene is TRBJ2-3, the V gene TRBV28; tentative D call: TRBD2 (6 bases). The CDR3 sequence is 14 residues long. In germline, CDR1 is MDHEN, CDR2 SYDVKM. V lost 7 bases and J 4 bases, leaving 15 bases between the germline ends. Here the CDR3 reads CASIETRKPDTQYF. The CDR3 DNA reads TGTGCCAGCATAGAGACTAGGAAACCAGATACGCAGTATTTT.

CDR3 sequence: CASSSAGTGATGELFF. The CDR3 DNA follows: TGTGCCAGCAGCTCAGCCGGGACAGGGGCCACCGGGGAGCTGTTTTTT. The chain joins TRBV7-3 to TRBJ2-2, with TRBD1 identical over 10 bases. V lost 4 bases and J lost 4; bases outside the gene matches: 6. CDR1 SGHTA and CDR2 FQGTGA come from the germline V gene. This CDR3 is 16 amino acids long.

This clone turned up a few times. The V and J genes are TRBV7-9 and TRBJ1-5; TRBD1 matches 10 bases. V lost 4 bases, J lost 4 bases, and 7 bases stayed unmatched. CDR1 SEHNR and CDR2 FQNEAQ come from the germline V gene (reference sequence). The CDR3 spans 16 residues. The chain's CDR3 is CASSSGTGVKNQPQHF. The CDR3 bases are TGTGCCAGCAGCTCCGGGACAGGGGTGAAAAATCAGCCCCAGCATTTT.

The chain uses TRBV7-2 and TRBJ2-4; 9 nucleotides match TRBD1. Trimming removed 3 bases from V and 1 base from J; junction bases left unmatched: 4. The germline gives CDR1 SGHTA, CDR2 FQGNSA. CDR3 length equals 16 residues. The CDR3 loop is CASSFRTGDAKNIQYF. The CDR3 nucleotides are TGTGCCAGCAGCTTTCGGACAGGGGACGCCAAAAACATTCAGTACTTC. Filled out from reference TRBV7-2 and TRBJ2-4, the complete variable domain reads GAGVSQSPSNKVTEKGKDVELRCDPISGHTALYWYRQSLGQGLEFLIYFQGNSAPDKSGLPSDRFSAERTGGSVSTLTIQRTQQEDSAVYLCASSFRTGDAKNIQYFGAGTRLSVL.

This clone showed up just a few times. This chain joins TRBV7-9 and TRBJ2-1, with a weak D call TRBD1 (6 bases). V lost 3 bases to trimming and J lost 8 bases, with 11 bases between them. The germline gives CDR1 SEHNR, CDR2 FQNEAQ (reference sequence). The CDR3 is made up of 13 amino acids. The CDR3 is CASSLAGVDEQFF. The CDR3 nucleotides read TGTGCCAGCAGCTTGGCAGGGGTGGATGAGCAGTTCTTC.

This clone was seen a handful of times. The chain carries TRBV2 and TRBJ2-2, with D unresolved. Trimming removed 5 bases from V and 5 bases from J, with 3 bases in between. The CDR3 has 11 amino acids. Germline assignment: CDR1 SNHLY and CDR2 FYNNEI. The CDR3 DNA reads as TGTGCCAGCAGTCAAACCGGGGAGCTGTTTTTT. Translating it yields CASSQTGELFF.

This clone was counted a few times. V is TRBV10-2 and J is TRBJ1-1; 8 bases map to TRBD1. CDR3 length: 14 amino acids. After removal of 7 bases from V and 1 base from J, the junction contained 5 bases not matched to a gene. Per the germline V gene, CDR1 is WSHSY and CDR2 is SAAADI. Written as DNA, the CDR3 is TGCGCCAGCACCGTGACAGGGGAGAACACTGAAGCTTTCTTT. Protein sequence: CASTVTGENTEAFF.

This clone was detected a few times. The chain carries TRBV7-6 and TRBJ2-3; 9 nucleotides align to TRBD2. The germline V gene encodes CDR1 SGHVS and CDR2 FNYEAQ. Losses at the gene ends were 4 bases for V and 4 bases for J; bases not matched to a gene: 9. The CDR3 totals 16 residues. CDR3 amino acids: CASSSYPRGGADTQYF. The CDR3 nucleotides read TGTGCCAGCAGCTCCTACCCGCGGGGGGGCGCAGATACGCAGTATTTT.

The J gene is TRBJ2-6, the V gene TRBV6-5; D possibly corresponds to TRBD2 (5 bases). The CDR3 spans 15 residues. The germline V and J ends were trimmed by 5 bases and 0 bases, with 8 bases remaining between them. Germline V CDR1 and CDR2: MNHEY, SVGAGI. The CDR3 loop reads CASSTGISGANVLTF. The CDR3 DNA reads TGTGCCAGCAGTACGGGAATCTCTGGGGCCAACGTCCTGACTTTC.

V is TRBV30 and J is TRBJ2-3; 7 bases line up with TRBD1. CDR1 is GTSNPN and CDR2 is SVGIG in the germline V gene (reference sequence). The length of the CDR3 is 14 residues. V dropped 0 bases and J dropped 4; count of bases not matched to a gene: 4. This CDR3 is CAWSVRQGADTQYF. In nucleotides, the CDR3 is TGTGCCTGGAGTGTACGACAGGGAGCAGATACGCAGTATTTT.

This clone was counted only a few times. V gene TRBV4-2 combines with J gene TRBJ2-3; 12 bases are shared with TRBD2. The ends lost 0 bases at V and 3 bases at J; junction bases unmatched: 7. The CDR3 sequence is 18 residues long. From germline, CDR1 is LGHNA and CDR2 YNFKEQ. DNA for the CDR3: TGTGCCAGCAGCCAAGATCAAGCTAGCGGGGGGGCAACAGATACGCAGTATTTT. The encoded protein is CASSQDQASGGATDTQYF.

Here the CDR3 DNA reads TGCGCCAGCAGCCAAGATGGGACTAGCGGGGTCTCCAATGAGCAGTTCTTC. The encoded protein is CASSQDGTSGVSNEQFF. J is TRBJ2-1 and V is TRBV4-1; 13 bases agree with TRBD2. The CDR3 covers 17 residues. V gave up 0 bases and J gave up 6 bases; unmatched junction bases: 5. Germline V gives CDR1 MGHRA, CDR2 YSYEKL.

The sample holds a few counts of this clone. The chain couples TRBV15 to TRBJ2-3; 9 bases are a match to TRBD1. Germline V lookup: CDR1 LNHNV, CDR2 YYDKDF (reference sequence). The CDR3 spans 13 residues. V gave up 5 bases and J gave up 10 bases; unmatched junction bases: 7. CDR3 sequence: CATSVGQGRPQYF. CDR3 DNA: TGTGCCACCAGCGTGGGACAGGGAAGACCGCAGTATTTT.

The chain joins TRBV19 to TRBJ1-2; 9 nucleotides agree with TRBD1. The V gene end was trimmed by 8 bases and the J gene end by 7 bases; junction bases not matched to a gene: 14. Germline CDR1 reads LNHDA; CDR2 reads SQIVND (reference sequence). The CDR3 is 15 residues long. CDR3: CASRHRDREVGGYTF. DNA for the CDR3: TGTGCCAGTCGTCACCGGGACAGGGAGGTTGGTGGCTACACCTTC.